The TCR beta chain under discussion was sequenced for a study of tumor and adjacent non-tumor tissue in lung cancer. Regarding this clonotype: A read error may account for a junction end that differs from germline.

This CDR3 comprises 13 residues. Per the germline V gene, CDR1 is SQVTM and CDR2 is ANQGSEA. TCRbeta libraries were built with three rounds of nested PCR, modified from ARM-PCR. TCRdb processed the multiplex PCR reads anew with MiXCR; each CDR3 protein has one entry. The sample shows 55,000 to 65,000 distinct CDR3 sequences, roughly 57% of them seen only once. No cell sorting was done before RNA was extracted from the tissue. This non-tumor lung sample came from over 3 cm beyond the tumor edge. The sequenced sample was distant non-tumor lung tissue. The rearrangement uses TRBV29-1 and TRBJ1-2; D may be TRBD1 (6 bases). This TCR was sampled from a man aged 70 or older with non-small cell lung cancer. The CDR3 DNA is TGCAGCGTTGTCCGGGTGAGCAGGACAGACTACGCCTTC. The encoded protein is CSVVRVSRTDYAF.